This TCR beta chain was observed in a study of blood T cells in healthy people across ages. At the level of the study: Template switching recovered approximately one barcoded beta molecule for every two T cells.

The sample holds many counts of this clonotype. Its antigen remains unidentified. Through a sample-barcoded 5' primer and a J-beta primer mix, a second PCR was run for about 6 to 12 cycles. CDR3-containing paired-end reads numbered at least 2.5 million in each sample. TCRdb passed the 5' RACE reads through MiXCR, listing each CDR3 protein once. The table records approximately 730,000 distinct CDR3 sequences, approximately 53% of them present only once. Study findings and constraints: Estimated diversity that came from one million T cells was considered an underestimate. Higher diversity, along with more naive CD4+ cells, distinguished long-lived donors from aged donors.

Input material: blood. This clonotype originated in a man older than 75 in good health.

The CDR3 DNA reads as TGTGCCAGCAGCTACAAGGGACTAGCGGGAGCCTCGAACACCGGGGAGCTGTTTTTT. It yields the protein CASSYKGLAGASNTGELFF. The chain links TRBV7-2 to TRBJ2-2; 14 bases agree with TRBD2. Germline V gives CDR1 SGHTA, CDR2 FQGNSA. The V gene end was trimmed by 4 bases and the J gene end by 0 bases; junction bases not matched to a gene: 7. The CDR3 runs 19 residues.